Following are 20 T cell receptor beta chains from one sample sequenced in a study of CD8+ T cells in alopecia areata. RNA extraction was followed by reverse transcription into cDNA, which acted as the sequencing template. The repertoire was sequenced with immunoSEQ multiplex PCR; TCRdb's copy has only in-frame clones and lacks some. The sample lists some 200,000 clones, just under 60% seen once, with roughly 15% in the top ten. The input for sequencing was CD4+ T cells sorted from blood, taken at week 0. The receptor source for this set is a human donor with alopecia areata.

The rearrangement uses TRBV29-1 and TRBJ2-7; possibly TRBD2 for D (6 bases). This CDR3 region has 14 residues. Trimming removed 6 bases at V and 2 bases at J, with 17 bases between. Germline-derived CDR1 and CDR2 are SQVTM and ANQGSEA. CDR3 coding DNA: TGCAGCGTCGGGGCGGCGGGGAGCACCTACGAGCAGTACTTC. Translating gives CSVGAAGSTYEQYF.

On this clone itself: One end of the junction fails to match germline, which may point to a read error. The chain couples TRBV7-9 to TRBJ2-1, with D tentatively TRBD1 (6 bases). Germline V gene lookup returns CDR1 SEHNR and CDR2 FQNEAQ (reference sequence). The CDR3 is 13 amino acids. The CDR3 DNA sequence: TGTGCTAGCAGCAACCCGGGACACGGGTGGCAGTTCTTC. Amino acids: CASSNPGHGWQFF. Full variable domain (outside the CDR3, taken from reference TRBV7-9 and TRBJ2-1): DTGVSQNPRHKITKRGQNVTFRCDPISEHNRLYWYRQTLGQGPEFLTYFQNEAQLEKSRLLSDRFSAERPKGSFSTLEIQRTEQGDSAMYLCASSNPGHGWQFFGPGTRLTVL.

This clone was observed a few times. The chain couples TRBV5-1 to TRBJ2-2; D not certain. CDR1 and CDR2 (germline): SGHRS, YFSETQ. This CDR3 spans 13 amino acids. V was shortened by 2 bases and J by 3 bases, with 5 bases between the two germline ends. In DNA, the CDR3 is TGCGCCAGCAGCTTTCAGGACACCGGGGAGCTGTTTTTT. Its protein is CASSFQDTGELFF.

This clone was found a few times. This chain links TRBV13 with TRBJ2-4; 7 bases align to TRBD1. Trimming removed 3 bases from V and 6 bases from J; junction bases left unmatched: 8. This CDR3 spans 15 amino acids. Germline loops: CDR1 PRHDT, CDR2 FYEKMQ (reference sequence). The CDR3 loop is CASSFYGTVSNIQYF. CDR3 coding DNA: TGTGCCAGCAGCTTTTATGGGACAGTATCAAACATTCAGTACTTC.

The genes are TRBV5-1 and TRBJ1-2; the D gene is possibly TRBD1 (6 bases). The V and J ends lost 3 bases and 4 bases respectively, with 13 bases between them. CDR1 and CDR2 from the germline V gene are SGHRS and YFSETQ. This CDR3 comprises 14 residues. The CDR3 DNA follows: TGCGCCAGCAGCTCGGACAGCGGAAGCTATGGCTACACCTTC. Residues: CASSSDSGSYGYTF.

This clone appeared a single time. J is TRBJ1-6 and V is TRBV27; D is perhaps TRBD1 (5 bases). The V gene's germline CDR1 is MNHEY and CDR2 SMNVEV (reference sequence). The CDR3 totals 13 residues. With 2 bases removed from V and 10 bases from J, the gap between germline ends came to 9 bases. The CDR3 is CASSLQGWSPLHF. The DNA of the CDR3 is TGTGCCAGCAGTTTACAGGGTTGGTCACCCCTCCACTTT.

This clone was detected only once. The chain uses TRBV30 and TRBJ1-6; D not resolved. The V gene lost 4 bases and the J gene lost 6 bases, with 16 bases spanning the gap. The V gene's germline CDR1 is GTSNPN and CDR2 SVGIG (reference sequence). This CDR3 is built from 15 residues. The CDR3 here is CAWNVQRATNSPLHF. The CDR3 DNA reads as TGTGCCTGGAATGTACAAAGGGCTACTAATTCACCCCTCCACTTT.

This clone came up once. The chain links TRBV30 to TRBJ1-1; D is possibly TRBD1 (5 bases). V lost 2 bases and J lost 3, with 7 bases in between. CDR1 and CDR2 (germline): GTSNPN, SVGIG (reference sequence). The CDR3 runs to 12 residues. For the CDR3, the DNA is TGTGCCTGGAGTAGGGGTTACACTGAAGCTTTCTTT. Translated: CAWSRGYTEAFF. Drawing the rest from reference TRBV30 and TRBJ1-1, the complete variable domain is SQTIHQWPATLVQPVGSPLSLECTVEGTSNPNLYWYRQAAGRGLQLLFYSVGIGQISSEVPQNLSASRPQDRQFILSSKKLLLSDSGFYLCAWSRGYTEAFFGQGTRLTVV.

The J gene is TRBJ2-3, the V gene TRBV2; no clear D. From germline, CDR1 is SNHLY and CDR2 FYNNEI. This CDR3 region has 13 residues. Trimming removed 2 bases from V and 3 bases from J, with 6 bases in between. DNA for the CDR3: TGTGCCAGCAGTGAACAAGGGACAGATACGCAGTATTTT. Residues: CASSEQGTDTQYF.

There are a few counts of this clone. The gene calls are TRBV5-6 and TRBJ2-5; D is perhaps TRBD1 or TRBD2 (7 bases each). The ends were cut back, 7 bases at V and 2 bases at J, with 15 bases in the middle. Germline V gene data show CDR1 as SGHDT and CDR2 as YYEEEE. The CDR3 totals 14 residues. The CDR3 sequence: CASGRGQGQETQYF. CDR3 nucleotide sequence: TGTGCCAGCGGGAGGGGGCAGGGACAAGAGACCCAGTACTTC.

This clone has a handful of counts. The CDR3: CASSYIAGQQFF. CDR3 in DNA: TGTGCCAGCAGCTACATAGCGGGCCAGCAGTTCTTC. The chain links TRBV4-2 to TRBJ2-1; 7 bases are a match to TRBD2. CDR1 and CDR2 (germline): LGHNA, YNFKEQ. V was pared by 5 bases and J by 11 bases, with 6 bases of the junction left unmatched. The CDR3 spans 12 residues.

CDR3 bases: TGTGCCAGTAGTCCGGGACCGCGACAAGAGACCCAGTACTTC. Protein sequence: CASSPGPRQETQYF. This rearrangement joins TRBV19 to TRBJ2-5; the D call may be TRBD1 or TRBD2 (5 bases each). Germline V CDR1 and CDR2: LNHDA, SQIVND (reference sequence). V lost 5 bases and J 2 bases, leaving 12 bases between the germline ends. CDR3 size: 14 residues.

The chain recombines TRBV4-1 with TRBJ2-7, with 12 bases aligning to TRBD2. Germline V CDR1 and CDR2: MGHRA, YSYEKL. Trimming cost V 5 bases and J 4 bases; bases outside gene matches: 12. The CDR3 runs to 17 residues. CDR3 nucleotides: TGCGCCAGCAGCTACTTACCCACAGGACTAGCGGGATACGAGCAGTACTTC. Its protein product is CASSYLPTGLAGYEQYF.

The chain is built from TRBV2 and TRBJ2-7; 8 bases match TRBD1. Germline CDR1 SNHLY, CDR2 FYNNEI. The CDR3 consists of 14 residues. V was pared by 5 bases and J by 2 bases, with 5 bases of the junction left unmatched. In DNA form, the CDR3 reads TGTGCCAGCAGTCGGGACAGGACTGCCTACGAGCAGTACTTC. This sequence encodes CASSRDRTAYEQYF. Combining the CDR3 with reference TRBV2 and TRBJ2-7 gives the whole variable domain EPEVTQTPSHQVTQMGQEVILRCVPISNHLYFYWYRQILGQKVEFLVSFYNNEISEKSEIFDDQFSVERPDGSNFTLKIRSTKLEDSAMYFCASSRDRTAYEQYFGPGTRLTVT.

This clone was detected once. The chain recombines TRBV29-1 with TRBJ1-1, with D perhaps TRBD1 (5 bases). The CDR3 has 11 residues. The germline V and J ends were trimmed by 8 bases and 4 bases, with 11 bases remaining between them. Germline CDR1 and CDR2: SQVTM and ANQGSEA. The CDR3 region is CSPKGVTEAFF. CDR3 DNA sequence: TGCAGCCCTAAAGGGGTCACTGAAGCTTTCTTT.

This clone was counted only a few times. Other DNA variants within this sample encode the same CDR3. This sequence joins TRBV7-9 and TRBJ2-1, with D uncertain. V was clipped by 8 bases and J by 8 bases, with 7 bases between them. The CDR3 is 10 amino acids. CDR1 and CDR2 (germline): SEHNR, FQNEAQ (reference sequence). The CDR3 DNA is TGTGCCAGCGACGGAGATGAGCAGTTCTTC. Residues: CASDGDEQFF.

This chain uses TRBV30 with TRBJ2-7, with D possibly matching TRBD1 (6 bases). Deletions cut 4 bases from V and 7 bases from J, with 11 bases between. The CDR3 loop spans 11 amino acids. Germline V CDR1 and CDR2: GTSNPN, SVGIG (reference sequence). The CDR3 loop reads CAWNKGDEQYF. CDR3 nucleotide sequence: TGTGCCTGGAACAAGGGGGATGAGCAGTACTTC.

Only a few counts were recorded for this clone. The rearrangement links TRBV4-1 to TRBJ2-5, with D maybe TRBD2 (5 bases). Trimming shortened V by 0 bases and J by 7 bases, and 21 bases separated the two germline ends. This CDR3 spans 17 amino acids. Looked up from germline, CDR1 is MGHRA and CDR2 is YSYEKL. CDR3: CASSQDTASRARGTQYF. CDR3 DNA: TGCGCCAGCAGCCAAGATACTGCCTCGCGGGCCCGGGGGACCCAGTACTTC.

The rearrangement links TRBV5-6 to TRBJ2-4; the D is unclear. Trimming stripped 0 bases from V and 3 bases from J, with 10 bases between. The CDR3 has 15 amino acids. CDR1 and CDR2 from the germline V gene are SGHDT and YYEEEE. The chain's CDR3 is CASSLGPPGKNIQYF. The CDR3, as DNA: TGTGCCAGCAGCTTGGGCCCCCCGGGCAAAAACATTCAGTACTTC.

The V gene is TRBV5-1, the J gene TRBJ1-2, with 7 bases lining up with TRBD1. Germline-derived CDR1 and CDR2 are SGHRS and YFSETQ. This CDR3 is 17 amino acids long. Unmatched junction bases numbered 19, after V lost 7 bases and J lost 4 bases. CDR3 protein: CASSPTPLDRKRYGYTF. Here the CDR3 DNA reads TGCGCCAGCTCTCCCACCCCCCTGGACAGGAAACGCTATGGCTACACCTTC.